The 31 T cell receptor beta chains below all came from one sample that was sequenced in a study of T cell changes during pregnancy in multiple sclerosis. Sequenced by immunoSEQ multiplex PCR; TCRdb stores in-frame clones only, minus some. The repertoire holds over 70,000 clones, 90% to 95% seen once, with 2% to 2.5% in the top ten. The specimen comprised peripheral blood, sampled in the third trimester of pregnancy. Receptors originate from a female donor with multiple sclerosis, enrolled in a pregnancy study.

The chain uses TRBV7-8 and TRBJ2-7, with 16 bases aligning to TRBD2. Germline V gene lookup returns CDR1 SGHVS and CDR2 FQNEAQ. The CDR3 runs 19 residues. V lost 7 bases to trimming and J lost 5 bases; unmatched junction nucleotides: 17. CDR3 sequence (DNA): TGTGCCAGCAACTCCCAGGGACTAGCGGGAGGGCCGACGAGTCACGAGCAGTACTTC. It is translated as CASNSQGLAGGPTSHEQYF.

The rearrangement joins TRBV9 to TRBJ2-7, with D tentatively TRBD2 (7 bases). Germline V CDR1 and CDR2: SGDLS, YYNGEE. With 2 bases removed from V and 2 bases from J, the gap between germline ends came to 17 bases. The CDR3 sequence is 16 residues long. The CDR3 DNA reads as TGTGCCAGCAGCGTTGGGGGGGGCCGGGGGACCTACGAGCAGTACTTC. Its protein product is CASSVGGGRGTYEQYF.

The chain recombines TRBV18 with TRBJ2-3; 10 nucleotides match TRBD2. The CDR3 sequence is 15 residues long. Germline V CDR1 and CDR2: KGHSH, LQKENI. V was pared by 3 bases and J by 6 bases, with 6 bases of the junction left unmatched. The CDR3 nucleotides read TGTGCCAGCTCACCCCTAGCGGGAGTGGGGGATACGCAGTATTTT. As protein: CASSPLAGVGDTQYF.

The chain employs TRBV4-3 and TRBJ2-5; 10 positions match TRBD2. The length of the CDR3 is 17 residues. Looked up from germline, CDR1 is LGHNA and CDR2 is YSLEER. The V gene end was trimmed by 4 bases and the J gene end by 1 base; junction bases not matched to a gene: 9. CDR3 DNA: TGCGCCAGCAGCCGGGGGGGACTAGCGATGATCCAAGAGACCCAGTACTTC. This encodes CASSRGGLAMIQETQYF.

V usage is TRBV5-8 and J usage is TRBJ2-7; 11 bases are a match to TRBD2. With V trimmed by 2 bases and J by 4 bases, 5 bases remained unmatched. The CDR3 extends over 15 amino acids. Germline values: CDR1 SGHTS, CDR2 YDEGEE. In DNA form, the CDR3 reads TGTGCCAGCAGCTTTGTTACTAGCGGGAGTTACGAGCAGTACTTC. Amino acid sequence: CASSFVTSGSYEQYF.

The rearrangement links TRBV6-5 to TRBJ1-2; 7 bases map to TRBD1. V dropped 8 bases and J dropped 4; count of bases not matched to a gene: 7. This CDR3 has 13 residues. Germline V lookup: CDR1 MNHEY, CDR2 SVGAGI. Here the CDR3 reads CASGQTGTYGYTF. CDR3 coding DNA: TGTGCCAGCGGTCAGACAGGGACCTATGGCTACACCTTC.

The chain employs TRBV2 and TRBJ2-1; 14 bases are a match to TRBD2. This CDR3 has 16 amino acids. V was clipped by 8 bases and J by 7 bases; unmatched bases: 10. Germline V gene lookup returns CDR1 SNHLY and CDR2 FYNNEI. This CDR3 reads CASEASGLAGGNEQFF. For the CDR3, the DNA is TGTGCCAGCGAAGCCTCCGGACTAGCGGGAGGAAATGAGCAGTTCTTC.

The chain combines TRBV6-6 with TRBJ2-7; the match to TRBD2 covers 12 bases. There are 15 residues in the CDR3. The V segment lost 5 bases and the J segment 2 bases; nucleotides outside the gene matches: 4. Germline V gene sequence: CDR1 MNHNY, CDR2 SVGAGI (reference sequence). CDR3 sequence: CASSPLAGGAYEQYF. The CDR3 coding sequence is TGTGCCAGCAGTCCACTAGCGGGAGGAGCCTACGAGCAGTACTTC.

This sequence joins TRBV5-5 and TRBJ2-6; TRBD2 might be the D (6 bases). This CDR3 has 13 amino acids. CDR1 is SGHKS, CDR2 YYEKEE, per germline (reference sequence). The V end lost 1 base, the J end lost 9 bases, and 8 bases lay between the germline ends. The CDR3, as DNA: TGTGCCAGCAGCTTGAAGGAGGGCAACGTCCTGACTTTC. Its translation: CASSLKEGNVLTF.

The chain links TRBV7-2 to TRBJ1-2; 9 nucleotides agree with TRBD1. The junction had 2 bases not matched to a gene; V was cut back by 1 base and J by 8 bases. Looked up from germline, CDR1 is SGHTA and CDR2 is FQGNSA. This CDR3 is built from 13 residues. The DNA for the CDR3 is TGTGCCAGCAGCTTAGACAGGGGGCGCGGCTACACCTTC. This sequence encodes CASSLDRGRGYTF.

This rearrangement joins TRBV4-3 to TRBJ2-1; a weak D match, TRBD1 (6 bases). Germline V gene sequence: CDR1 LGHNA, CDR2 YSLEER. V was shortened by 0 bases and J by 4 bases, with 7 bases between the two germline ends. This CDR3 is 14 amino acids long. The CDR3 protein is CASSQETGYNEQFF. DNA of the CDR3: TGCGCCAGCAGCCAAGAAACAGGGTACAATGAGCAGTTCTTC.

This CDR3 reads CAISDMGGRTYEQYF. The CDR3 coding sequence is TGTGCCATCAGTGATATGGGCGGGAGGACCTACGAGCAGTACTTC. The rearrangement links TRBV10-3 to TRBJ2-7; TRBD2 agrees at 8 bases. This CDR3 has 15 residues. CDR1 is ENHRY and CDR2 is SYGVKD in the germline V gene. V trimming: 3 bases; J trimming: 2 bases; junction bases outside the gene matches: 6.

This clone was recorded only once. The chain combines TRBV6-5 with TRBJ2-2; possible D gene TRBD2, 5 bases. Germline V gene data show CDR1 as MNHEY and CDR2 as SVGAGI. This CDR3 spans 15 amino acids. Trimming took off 6 bases at V and 6 bases at J, with 17 bases between the two ends. CDR3 sequence (DNA): TGTGCCAGCAGGGCCGTAGCGTTGAAGGCCGGGGAGCTGTTTTTT. It is translated as CASRAVALKAGELFF.

V gene TRBV7-2 combines with J gene TRBJ1-2, with TRBD1 matching over 10 bases. Germline V gives CDR1 SGHTA, CDR2 FQGNSA. After removal of 5 bases from V and 1 base from J, the junction contained 7 bases not matched to a gene. This CDR3 spans 16 amino acids. The DNA of the CDR3 is TGTGCCAGCAGCACAGGGACAGGGGCCTTTAACTATGGCTACACCTTC. Its translation: CASSTGTGAFNYGYTF.

The chain is built from TRBV27 and TRBJ2-5, with D tentatively TRBD2 (6 bases). V was cut by 5 bases and J by 7 bases, with 17 bases left in between. Germline V gives CDR1 MNHEY, CDR2 SMNVEV (reference sequence). The CDR3 loop spans 14 amino acids. CDR3 in amino acids: CASSLGTFGGTQYF. CDR3 sequence (DNA): TGTGCCAGCAGTCTCGGGACTTTTGGGGGGACCCAGTACTTC.

The chain uses TRBV7-9 and TRBJ2-7; D gene uncertain. The CDR3 loop spans 12 amino acids. Germline assignment: CDR1 SEHNR and CDR2 FQNEAQ (reference sequence). Trimming took 4 bases from V and 5 from J, leaving 9 bases between them. CDR3 sequence (DNA): TGTGCCAGCAGCTCCGGTCTTCACGAGCAGTACTTC. Translating it yields CASSSGLHEQYF.

The chain recombines TRBV27 with TRBJ2-3; D is possibly TRBD1 (5 bases). V shed 6 bases and J shed 2 bases, with 12 bases lying between them. The CDR3 is 14 amino acids. CDR1 is MNHEY, CDR2 SMNVEV, per germline (reference sequence). This CDR3 reads CASSHVGLTDTQYF. Here the CDR3 DNA reads TGTGCCAGCAGCCACGTGGGGCTCACAGATACGCAGTATTTT.

This clone was detected only a few times. V gene TRBV6-1 combines with J gene TRBJ2-5, with D tentatively TRBD1 (6 bases). Germline V gives CDR1 MNHNS, CDR2 SASEGT. This CDR3 region has 13 residues. Trimming took 6 bases from V and 3 from J, leaving 11 bases between them. The chain's CDR3 is CASRRGQKETQYF. CDR3 nucleotide sequence: TGTGCCAGCAGAAGAGGACAGAAAGAGACCCAGTACTTC.

The chain combines TRBV7-9 with TRBJ2-1; D might be TRBD2 (7 bases). V was trimmed by 1 base and J by 0 bases, leaving 10 bases between them. The germline V gene encodes CDR1 SEHNR and CDR2 FQNEAQ (reference sequence). The CDR3 loop spans 16 amino acids. Here the CDR3 reads CASSLGGGGSYNEQFF. The DNA of the CDR3 is TGTGCCAGCAGCTTAGGAGGGGGGGGCTCCTACAATGAGCAGTTCTTC.

The rearrangement uses TRBV29-1 and TRBJ2-2; D gene unclear. The CDR3 contains 11 residues. The germline V gene encodes CDR1 SQVTM and CDR2 ANQGSEA. The V end lost 4 bases, the J end lost 4 bases, and 4 bases lay between the germline ends. As DNA, the CDR3 is TGCAGCGTTGGGAGCACCGGGGAGCTGTTTTTT. Translated: CSVGSTGELFF.

The chain couples TRBV5-4 to TRBJ2-7; a weak D match, TRBD1 (5 bases). The CDR3 is made up of 14 amino acids. Per germline, CDR1 SGHNT and CDR2 YYREEE (reference sequence). V was pared by 4 bases and J by 2 bases, with 13 bases between. The DNA of the CDR3 is TGTGCCAGCAGCCCCACAGGAGACGCCTACGAGCAGTACTTC. As protein: CASSPTGDAYEQYF.

Only one count was recorded for this clone. The chain uses TRBV13 and TRBJ1-1; 8 bases fit TRBD1. With 5 bases clipped from V and 1 base from J, the junction kept 3 bases outside the gene matches. CDR1 is PRHDT, CDR2 FYEKMQ, per germline (reference sequence). The CDR3 runs to 14 residues. The CDR3 sequence is CASSPGGSNTEAFF. DNA of the CDR3: TGTGCCAGCAGCCCAGGGGGCTCGAACACTGAAGCTTTCTTT.

V gene TRBV6-5 combines with J gene TRBJ2-4, with 7 bases aligning to TRBD1. The CDR3 extends over 13 amino acids. After removal of 6 bases from V and 6 bases from J, the junction contained 5 bases not matched to a gene. Germline lookup yields CDR1 MNHEY and CDR2 SVGAGI. CDR3 sequence reads: CASSSDRRNIQYF. For the CDR3, the DNA is TGTGCCAGCAGCTCGGACAGGAGAAACATTCAGTACTTC.

The V call is TRBV18, the J call TRBJ2-1; D is unresolved. V gave up 1 base and J gave up 9 bases, with 7 bases separating them. Germline-derived CDR1 and CDR2 are KGHSH and LQKENI. The CDR3 loop spans 12 amino acids. The CDR3 loop is CASSPQSFEQFF. CDR3 bases: TGTGCCAGCTCACCACAGAGTTTTGAGCAGTTCTTC.

The chain carries TRBV19 and TRBJ2-5; 9 nucleotides agree with TRBD1. The CDR3 has 14 amino acids. Germline V gives CDR1 LNHDA, CDR2 SQIVND (reference sequence). V lost 6 bases and J lost 4; bases outside the gene matches: 6. The DNA of the CDR3 is TGTGCCAGTAGCCTGGGACAGGGCCGAGAGACCCAGTACTTC. Amino acids: CASSLGQGRETQYF.

J is TRBJ2-1 and V is TRBV6-4; 8 bases are shared with TRBD2. Germline V gives CDR1 MRHNA, CDR2 SNTAGT. The J segment lost 6 bases and the V segment lost 10 bases, leaving 8 bases of the junction unmatched. CDR3 length: 13 amino acids. The DNA for the CDR3 is TGTGCCACCGGAAATCTAGCGGGCAATGAGCAGTTCTTC. This gives the protein CATGNLAGNEQFF.

V usage is TRBV5-1 and J usage is TRBJ2-5, with 13 bases aligning to TRBD2. With 3 bases clipped from V and 7 bases from J, the junction kept 6 bases outside the gene matches. From germline, CDR1 is SGHRS and CDR2 YFSETQ. CDR3 length: 15 amino acids. CDR3 amino acids: CASSSQGLAGMTQYF. Here the CDR3 DNA reads TGCGCCAGCAGCTCTCAGGGACTAGCGGGAATGACCCAGTACTTC.

The chain has TRBV9 and TRBJ2-7; 7 bases are a match to TRBD2. V lost 0 bases, J lost 0 bases, and 3 bases stayed unmatched. Germline CDR1 SGDLS, CDR2 YYNGEE. The CDR3 runs 15 residues. CDR3 nucleotide sequence: TGTGCCAGCAGCGTAGATCCTAGCGGCTCCTACGAGCAGTACTTC. It codes for CASSVDPSGSYEQYF.

This clone was recorded once. The chain recombines TRBV29-1 with TRBJ2-7, with 7 positions matching TRBD2. Germline V gene lookup returns CDR1 SQVTM and CDR2 ANQGSEA. The CDR3 has 13 residues. V dropped 5 bases and J dropped 3; count of bases not matched to a gene: 7. CDR3 nucleotides: TGCAGCGTTCTTGCGGGAGAAGTCTACGAGCAGTACTTC. Encoded protein: CSVLAGEVYEQYF.

This clone was recorded only once. The rearrangement uses TRBV15 and TRBJ1-1, with D possibly TRBD1 on 5 matching bases. Trimming stripped 6 bases from V and 7 bases from J, with 9 bases between. This CDR3 comprises 11 residues. The germline gives CDR1 LNHNV, CDR2 YYDKDF (reference sequence). The CDR3 sequence is CATRVRDEAFF. The CDR3 bases are TGTGCCACCAGGGTCAGGGATGAAGCTTTCTTT.

The chain recombines TRBV7-8 with TRBJ1-2, with D hard to call. V gave up 3 bases and J gave up 0 bases, with 11 bases separating them. Germline loops: CDR1 SGHVS, CDR2 FQNEAQ. The CDR3 length is 15 residues. The CDR3 nucleotides read TGTGCCAGCAGCTTGGCGGGGAGCCCTAACTATGGCTACACCTTC. Protein: CASSLAGSPNYGYTF.